This TCR beta chain was found in a study of CD4 T cell repertoires in COVID-19. Overall study: Other coronavirus spike proteins restimulated relabeled CFSE-low cells expanded with IL-2 for 10 days.

These memory T cells were uncultured and sequenced directly after ex vivo isolation. Clones were sequenced by immunoSEQ multiplex PCR, and TCRdb holds only the in-frame ones, with some missing. The repertoire consists of around 23,000 clones, with roughly 93% occurring once and the leading ten covering 0.66%. The table lists this clone with a count of one. CDR1 is SGHDT, CDR2 YYEEEE, per germline. The CDR3 extends over 14 amino acids. Trimming shortened V by 0 bases and J by 2 bases, and 6 bases separated the two germline ends. This clonotype was sampled from a human donor who had COVID-19. The V and J genes are TRBV5-6 and TRBJ1-5, with a tentative D call TRBD1 (6 bases). The sequencing here drew on circulating follicular helper CD4+ T cells (cTfh) from blood, taken before the COVID-19 pandemic. CDR3 sequence: CASSLDRGNQPQHF. The DNA for the CDR3 is TGTGCCAGCAGCTTGGACAGGGGCAATCAGCCCCAGCATTTT.